This entry lists 6 T cell receptor beta chains sequenced from one sample in a study of CD8 T cells in Susac syndrome. 0.5 to 1 ug RNA was reverse transcribed with random hexamers. TCRdb reanalysed the immunoSEQ multiplex PCR reads using MiXCR and keeps one entry per CDR3 protein. The data contain about 110,000 distinct CDR3 sequences, roughly 94% of them singletons. Sequenced sample: CD8+ T cells from PBMCs. These receptors came from a human donor with Susac syndrome.

V is TRBV3-1 and J is TRBJ1-5; D remains ambiguous. Trimming cost V 2 bases and J 12 bases, with 14 bases left between them. The CDR3 is made up of 13 amino acids. CDR1 is LGHDT and CDR2 is YNNKEL in the germline V gene (reference sequence). The chain's CDR3 is CASSQSSYEDQHF. As DNA, the CDR3 is TGTGCCAGCAGCCAATCGTCCTATGAAGACCAGCATTTT.

The count of this clonotype is one. The V call is TRBV7-9, the J call TRBJ1-2; no clear D. Germline CDR1 and CDR2: SEHNR and FQNEAQ (reference sequence). Trimming shortened V by 5 bases and J by 8 bases, and 12 bases separated the two germline ends. This CDR3 has 12 amino acids. The DNA for the CDR3 is TGTGCCAGCAGCCCGGATGGAAACGGCTACACCTTC. Encoded protein: CASSPDGNGYTF.

The V gene is TRBV27, the J gene TRBJ2-5; no clear D gene. The V end lost 6 bases, the J end lost 2 bases, and 7 bases lay between the germline ends. Germline V gives CDR1 MNHEY, CDR2 SMNVEV (reference sequence). The CDR3 length is 12 residues. The CDR3 DNA reads as TGTGCCAGCAGCCGCCCTCAAGAGACCCAGTACTTC. Its protein is CASSRPQETQYF.

The chain links TRBV7-3 to TRBJ2-1, with 9 bases aligning to TRBD2. The ends lost 1 base at V and 6 bases at J; junction bases unmatched: 4. The CDR3 totals 15 residues. The germline V gene encodes CDR1 SGHTA and CDR2 FQGTGA. The CDR3 DNA is TGTGCCAGCAGCTTAATTGGCGGGGGGGCCAATGAGCAGTTCTTC. The encoded protein is CASSLIGGGANEQFF.

The V call is TRBV24-1, the J call TRBJ2-2; D is uncertain. CDR1 is KGHDR, CDR2 SFDVKD, per germline. Trimming removed 2 bases at V and 1 base at J, with 13 bases between. The CDR3 spans 17 residues. The CDR3 bases are TGTGCCACCAGTGATTCTCGACTGGGGAAGAACACCGGGGAGCTGTTTTTT. Its protein is CATSDSRLGKNTGELFF.

The table lists this clonotype with a count of one. The rearrangement links TRBV7-6 to TRBJ2-7; D is possibly TRBD2 (6 bases). V dropped 5 bases and J dropped 8 bases, with 16 bases sitting between them. Germline V gene lookup returns CDR1 SGHVS and CDR2 FNYEAQ. This CDR3 has 13 amino acids. CDR3 nucleotide sequence: TGTGCCAGCAGCGCGGGGCCCGTTGACAAGCAGTACTTC. Amino acid sequence: CASSAGPVDKQYF.